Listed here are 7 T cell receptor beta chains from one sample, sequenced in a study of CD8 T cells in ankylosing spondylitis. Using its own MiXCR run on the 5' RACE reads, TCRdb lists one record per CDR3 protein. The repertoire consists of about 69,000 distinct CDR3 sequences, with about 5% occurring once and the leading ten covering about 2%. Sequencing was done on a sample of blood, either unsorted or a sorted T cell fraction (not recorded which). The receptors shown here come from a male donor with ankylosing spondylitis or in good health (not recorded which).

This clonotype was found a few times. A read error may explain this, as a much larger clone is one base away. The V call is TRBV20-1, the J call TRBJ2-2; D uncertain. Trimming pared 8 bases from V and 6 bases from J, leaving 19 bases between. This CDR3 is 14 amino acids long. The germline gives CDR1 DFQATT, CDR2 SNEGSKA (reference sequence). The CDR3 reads CSLINPENAGELFF. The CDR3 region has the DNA TGCAGTCTTATAAATCCCGAAAACGCCGGGGAGCTGTTTTTT.

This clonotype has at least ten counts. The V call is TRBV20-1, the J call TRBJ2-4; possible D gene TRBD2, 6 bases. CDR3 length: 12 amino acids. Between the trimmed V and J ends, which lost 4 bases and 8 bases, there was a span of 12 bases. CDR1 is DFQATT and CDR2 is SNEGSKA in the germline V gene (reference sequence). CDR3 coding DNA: TGCAGTGCTACCGAGGGAGGAGACATTCAGTACTTC. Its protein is CSATEGGDIQYF.

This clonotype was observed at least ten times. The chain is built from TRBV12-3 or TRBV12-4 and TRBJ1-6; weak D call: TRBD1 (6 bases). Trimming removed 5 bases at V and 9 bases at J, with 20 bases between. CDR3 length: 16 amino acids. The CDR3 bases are TGTGCCAGCAGTCCGAGGGGGGGGCGGGGGTCTTCACCCCTCCACTTT. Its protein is CASSPRGGRGSSPLHF.

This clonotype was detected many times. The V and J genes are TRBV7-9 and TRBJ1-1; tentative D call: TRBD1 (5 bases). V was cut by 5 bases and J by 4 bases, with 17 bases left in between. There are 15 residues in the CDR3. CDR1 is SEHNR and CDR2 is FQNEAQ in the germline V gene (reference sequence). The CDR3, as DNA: TGTGCCAGCAGCCTTACCAGGGAGGGCGGCACTGAAGCTTTCTTT. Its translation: CASSLTREGGTEAFF.

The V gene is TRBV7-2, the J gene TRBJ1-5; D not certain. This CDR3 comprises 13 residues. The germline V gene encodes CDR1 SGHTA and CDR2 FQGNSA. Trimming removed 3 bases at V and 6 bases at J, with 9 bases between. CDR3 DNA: TGTGCCAGCAGCTTGGAGAGACTTCAGCCCCAGCATTTT. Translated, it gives CASSLERLQPQHF.

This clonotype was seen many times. The CDR3: CASSSRGQGSYEQYF. The DNA of the CDR3 is TGTGCCAGCAGCTCGCGAGGGCAGGGCTCCTACGAGCAGTACTTC. The chain employs TRBV3-1 and TRBJ2-7; the D call may be TRBD1 or TRBD2 (5 bases each). The V and J ends lost 5 bases and 0 bases respectively, with 14 bases between them. The CDR3 totals 15 residues. Germline lookup yields CDR1 LGHDT and CDR2 YNNKEL (reference sequence).

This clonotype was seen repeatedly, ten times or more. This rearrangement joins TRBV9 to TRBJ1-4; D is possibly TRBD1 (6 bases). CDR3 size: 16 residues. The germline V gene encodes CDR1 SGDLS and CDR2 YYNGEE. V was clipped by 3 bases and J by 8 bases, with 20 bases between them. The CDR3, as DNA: TGTGCCAGCAGCGCCGAAGACGGTAGAGGGGGGGAAAAACTGTTTTTT. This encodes CASSAEDGRGGEKLFF.